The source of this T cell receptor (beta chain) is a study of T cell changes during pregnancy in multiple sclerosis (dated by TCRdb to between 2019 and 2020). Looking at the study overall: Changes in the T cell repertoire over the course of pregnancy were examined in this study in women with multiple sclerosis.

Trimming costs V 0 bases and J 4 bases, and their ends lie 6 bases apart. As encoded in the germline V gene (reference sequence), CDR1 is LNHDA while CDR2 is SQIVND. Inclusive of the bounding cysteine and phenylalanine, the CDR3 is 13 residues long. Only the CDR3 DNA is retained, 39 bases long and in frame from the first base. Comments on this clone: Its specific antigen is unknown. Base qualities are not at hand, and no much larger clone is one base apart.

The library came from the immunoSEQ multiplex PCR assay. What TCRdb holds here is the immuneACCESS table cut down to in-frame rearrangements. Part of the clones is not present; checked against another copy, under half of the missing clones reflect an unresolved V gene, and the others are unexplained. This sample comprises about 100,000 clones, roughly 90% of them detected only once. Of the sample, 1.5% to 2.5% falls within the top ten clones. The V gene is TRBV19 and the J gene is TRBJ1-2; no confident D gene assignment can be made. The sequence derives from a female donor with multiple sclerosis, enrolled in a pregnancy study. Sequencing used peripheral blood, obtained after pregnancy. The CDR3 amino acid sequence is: CASSIDPFYGYTF. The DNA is TGTGCCAGTAGTATAGATCCCTTCTATGGCTACACCTTC.